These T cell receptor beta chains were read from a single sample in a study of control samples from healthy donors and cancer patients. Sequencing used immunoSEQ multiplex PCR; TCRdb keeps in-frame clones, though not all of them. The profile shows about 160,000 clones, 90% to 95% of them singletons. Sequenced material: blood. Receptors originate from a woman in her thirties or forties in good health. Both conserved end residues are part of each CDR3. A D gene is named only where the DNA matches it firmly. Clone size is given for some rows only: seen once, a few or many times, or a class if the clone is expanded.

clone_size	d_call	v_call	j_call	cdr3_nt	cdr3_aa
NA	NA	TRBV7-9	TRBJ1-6	TGTGCCAGCAGCTCGACCGCAAGCTCCTATAATTCACCCCTCCACTTT	CASSSTASSYNSPLHF
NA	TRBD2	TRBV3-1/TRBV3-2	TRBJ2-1	TGTGCCAGCAGCCCGGGACTAGCGATCCCCGAACAGGGCTACAATGAGCAGTTCTTC	CASSPGLAIPEQGYNEQFF
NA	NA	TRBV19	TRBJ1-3	TGTGCCGCGGCAAAGGGGGATTCTGGAAACACCATATATTTT	CAAAKGDSGNTIYF
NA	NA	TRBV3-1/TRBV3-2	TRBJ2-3	TGTGCCAGCAGCCGGGACATCGATACGCAGTATTTT	CASSRDIDTQYF
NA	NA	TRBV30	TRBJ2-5	TGTGCCTGGAGTGTACGTGCTGGACAGGAGACCCAGTACTTC	CAWSVRAGQETQYF
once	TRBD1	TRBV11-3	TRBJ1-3	TGTGCCAGCAGCCCGACAGGACAGGGAGGAGGAAACACCATATATTTT	CASSPTGQGGGNTIYF
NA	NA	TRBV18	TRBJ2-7	TGTGCCAGCTCACCCACCCCTGTCCATGCCTACGAGCAGTACTTC	CASSPTPVHAYEQYF
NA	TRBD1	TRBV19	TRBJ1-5	TGTGCCAGTAGTAGGGACAGGGGGGACTGGCAGCCCCAGCATTTT	CASSRDRGDWQPQHF
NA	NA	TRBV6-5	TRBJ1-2	TGTGCCAGCACTGGCAGGGTTAATGGCTACACCTTC	CASTGRVNGYTF
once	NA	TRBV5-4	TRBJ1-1	TGTGCCAGCAGCCCCACAGGGAGGAACACTGAAGCTTTCTTT	CASSPTGRNTEAFF
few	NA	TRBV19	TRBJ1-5	TGTGCCAGCGGTATGGGGGCAGGGAATCAGCCCCAGCATTTT	CASGMGAGNQPQHF
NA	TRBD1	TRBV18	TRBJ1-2	TGTGCCAGCTCACCAAACGTCGGGACAGGGCTAGGAAGAGGCTACACCTTC	CASSPNVGTGLGRGYTF
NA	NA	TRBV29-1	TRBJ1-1	TGCAGCGTTGCGGTACACGACATGAACACTGAAGCTTTCTTT	CSVAVHDMNTEAFF
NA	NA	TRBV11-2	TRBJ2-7	TGTGCCAGCAGCCCAACAGGGTCCCACGAGCAGTACTTC	CASSPTGSHEQYF
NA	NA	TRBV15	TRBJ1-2	TGTGCCACCAGCAGAGATCGGGGCCCCAAAGGGGACTATGGCTACACCTTC	CATSRDRGPKGDYGYTF
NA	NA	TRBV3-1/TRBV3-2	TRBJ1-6	TGTGCCAGCGCCTACGGACAGTCTAATTCACCCCTCCACTTT	CASAYGQSNSPLHF
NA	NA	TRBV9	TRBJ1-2	TGTGCCAGCAGCACCCCGGTAGGGGCAGAAAACTTTAACTATGGCTACACCTTC	CASSTPVGAENFNYGYTF
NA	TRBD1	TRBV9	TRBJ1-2	TGTGCCAGCAGCCTCGGACAGGGCCCCGACTACACCTTC	CASSLGQGPDYTF
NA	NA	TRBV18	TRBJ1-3	TGTGCCAGCTCACTCTCCCGGCGCGACTCTGGAAACACCATATATTTT	CASSLSRRDSGNTIYF
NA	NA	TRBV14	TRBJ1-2	TGTGCCAGCAGCCCGGGACTTTCTATAATTGGCTACACCTTC	CASSPGLSIIGYTF
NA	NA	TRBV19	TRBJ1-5	TGTGCCAGTTCAGCAGAGCAGCCCCAGCATTTT	CASSAEQPQHF
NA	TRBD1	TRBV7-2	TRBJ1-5	TGTGCCAGCAGCTTAGACCCTGGGACAGGCCGCAATCAGCCCCAGCATTTT	CASSLDPGTGRNQPQHF
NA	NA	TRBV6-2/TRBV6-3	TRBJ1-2	TGTGCCAGCAGTTACTCGCCTGGTGCAGGCTATGGCTACACCTTC	CASSYSPGAGYGYTF